The 26 T cell receptor beta chains listed next were all sequenced from one sample in a study of radiotherapy plus CTLA-4 blockade in lung cancer. TCRdb's copy holds only in-frame clones and misses some; the assay was immunoSEQ multiplex PCR. Of around 55,000 clones detected, 70% to 85% appear once; the ten largest clones hold less than 7.5%. Sequences were derived from peripheral blood, sampled from a patient treated with radiotherapy plus ipilimumab. The receptors here all came from a human donor with non-small cell lung cancer whose response to radiotherapy plus ipilimumab could not be evaluated.

The chain carries TRBV2 and TRBJ1-2; D may be TRBD1 (5 bases). This CDR3 region has 15 residues. Germline CDR1 reads SNHLY; CDR2 reads FYNNEI. The ends were cut back, 3 bases at V and 4 bases at J, with 15 bases in the middle. CDR3 sequence reads: CASSDWDAGAYGYTF. The CDR3 DNA reads TGTGCCAGCAGTGATTGGGACGCGGGAGCCTATGGCTACACCTTC.

This clone was detected only once. The gene calls are TRBV7-2 and TRBJ1-5; the D gene is possibly TRBD1 (6 bases). The CDR3 covers 14 residues. Per the germline V gene, CDR1 is SGHTA and CDR2 is FQGNSA. V was cut by 3 bases and J by 4 bases, with 10 bases left in between. The CDR3 DNA sequence: TGTGCCAGCAGCTTGCGGGGGGCTAATCAGCCCCAGCATTTT. Translation: CASSLRGANQPQHF.

The chain couples TRBV7-9 to TRBJ2-7, with D possibly matching TRBD2 (6 bases). Germline values: CDR1 SEHNR, CDR2 FQNEAQ (reference sequence). This CDR3 is 16 amino acids long. V lost 5 bases and J 3 bases, leaving 20 bases between the germline ends. In DNA, the CDR3 is TGTGCCAGCAGCCTGACCACCCAGGGAGGAGGCTACGAGCAGTACTTC. It codes for CASSLTTQGGGYEQYF. Looking up the rest from reference TRBV7-9 and TRBJ2-7 gives the full variable domain: DTGVSQNPRHKITKRGQNVTFRCDPISEHNRLYWYRQTLGQGPEFLTYFQNEAQLEKSRLLSDRFSAERPKGSFSTLEIQRTEQGDSAMYLCASSLTTQGGGYEQYFGPGTRLTVT.

This chain joins TRBV18 and TRBJ2-3; D may be TRBD2 (6 bases). CDR3 size: 13 residues. Germline-derived CDR1 and CDR2 are KGHSH and LQKENI. The germline V and J ends were trimmed by 8 bases and 6 bases, with 15 bases remaining between them. The CDR3 DNA follows: TGTGCCAGCACCACTGGAGGGTCGGATACGCAGTATTTT. Its protein is CASTTGGSDTQYF.

The V gene is TRBV7-2, the J gene TRBJ1-2, with D possibly being TRBD1 (6 bases). This CDR3 spans 13 amino acids. Trimming removed 5 bases from V and 2 bases from J, with 9 bases in between. Germline values: CDR1 SGHTA, CDR2 FQGNSA. CDR3 sequence: CASSERGNYGYTF. As DNA, the CDR3 is TGTGCCAGCAGCGAGAGGGGGAACTATGGCTACACCTTC.

This sequence joins TRBV25-1 and TRBJ2-2; 9 positions agree with TRBD1. V gave up 1 base and J gave up 4 bases; unmatched junction bases: 4. Germline V gives CDR1 MGHDK, CDR2 SYGVNS. CDR3 length: 16 residues. CDR3 nucleotides: TGTGCCAGCAGTGAATGGGGACAGGGACCCACCGGGGAGCTGTTTTTT. Encoded protein: CASSEWGQGPTGELFF.

The V call is TRBV6-6, the J call TRBJ1-4; the D gene is possibly TRBD1 (5 bases). Trimming removed 5 bases at V and 8 bases at J, with 12 bases between. The CDR3 extends over 13 amino acids. Germline CDR1 is MNHNY and CDR2 is SVGAGI (reference sequence). The CDR3 DNA reads TGTGCCAGCAGTCGTGGGGGAGGGGAAAAACTGTTTTTT. As protein: CASSRGGGEKLFF.

In DNA form, the CDR3 reads TGTGCCAGCACGGTATGGGGCGAGCACTACGAGCAGTACTTC. Its protein product is CASTVWGEHYEQYF. This chain connects TRBV28 to TRBJ2-7; a weak D match, TRBD1 (5 bases). V lost 7 bases and J 3 bases, leaving 16 bases between the germline ends. CDR1 and CDR2 (germline): MDHEN, SYDVKM. This CDR3 comprises 14 residues.

The genes are TRBV7-2 and TRBJ1-2; a weak D match, TRBD1 (6 bases). From germline, CDR1 is SGHTA and CDR2 FQGNSA. This CDR3 spans 16 amino acids. With 1 base removed from V and 5 bases from J, the gap between germline ends came to 17 bases. This chain's CDR3 is CASSLGKSEGGYGYTF. The CDR3 DNA reads as TGTGCCAGCAGCTTAGGAAAATCGGAGGGGGGGTATGGCTACACCTTC.

The V and J genes are TRBV9 and TRBJ2-5, with 10 bases identical to TRBD2. CDR3 length equals 15 residues. The germline gives CDR1 SGDLS, CDR2 YYNGEE. V was clipped by 4 bases and J by 2 bases; unmatched bases: 5. DNA for the CDR3: TGTGCCAGCAGCCTTCTAGCGGGAGTACAAGAGACCCAGTACTTC. Translating gives CASSLLAGVQETQYF.

This chain joins TRBV5-4 and TRBJ1-3; the D gene is possibly TRBD1 (6 bases). The CDR3 sequence is 15 residues long. V shed 3 bases and J shed 4 bases, with 14 bases lying between them. CDR1 and CDR2 from the germline V gene are SGHNT and YYREEE (reference sequence). Here the CDR3 reads CASSSGGQGGNTIYF. The CDR3 DNA reads TGTGCCAGCAGCTCGGGGGGGCAGGGAGGAAACACCATATATTTT.

The V and J genes are TRBV19 and TRBJ2-7; D possibly corresponds to TRBD2 (5 bases). In germline, CDR1 is LNHDA, CDR2 SQIVND (reference sequence). V was cut by 3 bases and J by 4 bases, with 13 bases left in between. The CDR3 sequence is 14 residues long. In nucleotides, the CDR3 is TGTGCCAGTAGTATTGCTCGGGGAATTTACGAGCAGTACTTC. This encodes CASSIARGIYEQYF.

V usage is TRBV4-1 and J usage is TRBJ1-4; 10 bases map to TRBD1. Trimming at V came to 5 bases and at J to 4 bases, leaving 4 bases not matched to a gene. The CDR3 is 15 amino acids. CDR1 and CDR2 from the germline V gene are MGHRA and YSYEKL. This CDR3 reads CASSTDRGVNEKLFF. The CDR3 DNA follows: TGCGCCAGCAGCACGGACAGGGGGGTTAATGAAAAACTGTTTTTT.

This chain uses TRBV6-5 with TRBJ2-7, with D possibly matching TRBD1 (6 bases). CDR3 length: 15 residues. Germline V gives CDR1 MNHEY, CDR2 SVGAGI. With 2 bases removed from V and 0 bases from J, the gap between germline ends came to 11 bases. This chain's CDR3 is CASSYTRDNSYEQYF. Written as DNA, the CDR3 is TGTGCCAGCAGTTACACCCGGGACAACTCCTACGAGCAGTACTTC.

The chain has TRBV6-6 and TRBJ2-2; TRBD2 aligns across 8 bases. V gave up 4 bases and J gave up 5 bases; unmatched junction bases: 6. Germline V gene lookup returns CDR1 MNHNY and CDR2 SVGAGI (reference sequence). The CDR3 extends over 15 amino acids. This chain's CDR3 is CASSSAGEVTGELFF. In DNA form, the CDR3 reads TGTGCCAGCAGTTCAGCGGGAGAGGTTACCGGGGAGCTGTTTTTT.

CDR3 in amino acids: CSVESRGLIGGYEQYF. The CDR3 DNA is TGCAGCGTTGAATCCAGGGGGCTAATAGGAGGCTACGAGCAGTACTTC. The chain employs TRBV29-1 and TRBJ2-7, with 8 bases aligning to TRBD1. CDR1 is SQVTM and CDR2 is ANQGSEA in the germline V gene. Trimming cost V 2 bases and J 3 bases; bases outside gene matches: 12. This CDR3 contains 16 residues.

The chain has TRBV6-5 and TRBJ2-7; D might be TRBD2 (7 bases). The V end was cut by 9 bases, the J end by 7 bases, with 16 bases between. Per germline, CDR1 MNHEY and CDR2 SVGAGI. CDR3 length: 12 residues. CDR3 DNA: TGTGCCAGTCGCGGGGGCGGCGGGGAGCAGTACTTC. It codes for CASRGGGGEQYF.

The V call is TRBV6-6, the J call TRBJ2-3, with 9 bases identical to TRBD2. CDR3 length: 15 residues. With V trimmed by 8 bases and J by 2 bases, 8 bases remained unmatched. Germline loops: CDR1 MNHNY, CDR2 SVGAGI (reference sequence). CDR3 nucleotide sequence: TGTGCCAGCTCCTCTCCTAGCGGGACCACAGATACGCAGTATTTT. Protein: CASSSPSGTTDTQYF.

This clone was seen more than once but under ten times. The chain recombines TRBV11-3 with TRBJ2-3; TRBD2 is a possible D gene (5 bases). Germline V gene sequence: CDR1 SGHNT, CDR2 YENEEA. This CDR3 is built from 15 residues. The V end lost 4 bases, the J end lost 2 bases, and 13 bases lay between the germline ends. CDR3: CASSSGGFYTDTQYF. The CDR3 DNA reads TGTGCCAGCAGCTCAGGCGGGTTTTACACAGATACGCAGTATTTT.

The chain joins TRBV19 to TRBJ1-5; 8 bases fit TRBD1. The germline gives CDR1 LNHDA, CDR2 SQIVND (reference sequence). The CDR3 sequence is 15 residues long. Unmatched junction bases numbered 7, after V lost 4 bases and J lost 5 bases. CDR3 bases: TGTGCCAGTAGTACTAGGGGACAGGCTCATCAGCCCCAGCATTTT. Its translation: CASSTRGQAHQPQHF.

The rearrangement joins TRBV19 to TRBJ2-3; perhaps TRBD1 as D (5 bases). The CDR3 contains 15 residues. CDR1 is LNHDA and CDR2 is SQIVND in the germline V gene (reference sequence). Trimming cost V 1 base and J 3 bases, with 11 bases left between them. CDR3 amino acids: CASSIVGDGTDTQYF. In DNA form, the CDR3 reads TGTGCCAGTAGTATAGTAGGGGATGGGACAGATACGCAGTATTTT.

V is TRBV19 and J is TRBJ2-2; a possible D gene is TRBD1 (6 bases). This CDR3 contains 18 residues. Trimming shortened V by 0 bases and J by 0 bases, and 14 bases separated the two germline ends. Germline lookup yields CDR1 LNHDA and CDR2 SQIVND (reference sequence). The CDR3 coding sequence is TGTGCCAGTAGTATAGAGGGACACCTAATCGCGAACACCGGGGAGCTGTTTTTT. It translates to CASSIEGHLIANTGELFF. Full variable domain (outside the CDR3, taken from reference TRBV19 and TRBJ2-2): DGGITQSPKYLFRKEGQNVTLSCEQNLNHDAMYWYRQDPGQGLRLIYYSQIVNDFQKGDIAEGYSVSREKKESFPLTVTSAQKNPTAFYLCASSIEGHLIANTGELFFGEGSRLTVL.

V and J are TRBV19 and TRBJ1-1; maybe TRBD1 (5 bases). V lost 4 bases and J lost 5, with 20 bases in between. Germline V gene data show CDR1 as LNHDA and CDR2 as SQIVND (reference sequence). The length of the CDR3 is 16 residues. CDR3 nucleotides: TGTGCCAGTAGTAGACAAACAGGCTCCGGGGGGACTGAAGCTTTCTTT. Amino acid sequence: CASSRQTGSGGTEAFF.

The chain recombines TRBV23-1 with TRBJ2-2; D may be TRBD1 (5 bases). TRBV23-1 counts as an open reading frame of uncertain function. Deletions cut 1 base from V and 5 bases from J, with 17 bases between. This CDR3 spans 17 amino acids. CDR3 nucleotide sequence: TGCGCCAGCAGTCAATTCTCCCTCCTACAGGTAACCGGGGAGCTGTTTTTT. Its translation is CASSQFSLLQVTGELFF.

This clone was detected only once. This rearrangement joins TRBV2 to TRBJ2-2, with TRBD1 matching over 10 bases. The CDR3 contains 15 residues. The V and J ends lost 0 bases and 6 bases, in that order; junction bases with no gene match: 1. Germline CDR1 is SNHLY and CDR2 is FYNNEI. CDR3 DNA sequence: TGTGCCAGCAGTGAAGCGGGGACAGGGGCCGGGGAGCTGTTTTTT. Residues: CASSEAGTGAGELFF.

The chain carries TRBV9 and TRBJ2-3; 10 positions match TRBD1. V shed 2 bases and J 1 base; nucleotides not matched to a gene: 4. The germline CDR1 and CDR2 sequences are SGDLS and YYNGEE. There are 16 residues in the CDR3. The CDR3 nucleotides read TGTGCCAGCAGCGTGGGGACAGGGGCGCGCACAGATACGCAGTATTTT. Its translation is CASSVGTGARTDTQYF.